Below, 14 T cell receptor beta chains from the same sample are listed, as sequenced in a study of blood T cell repertoires in COVID-19 (dated by TCRdb to 2019 to 2021). The library was produced with the immunoSEQ multiplex PCR assay. TCRdb re-hosts the immuneACCESS table, in-frame sequences only. Its copies lack some clones; in the studies checked, an unresolved V gene accounts for under half of them, and the cause for the rest is not known. For this sample the table gives some 260,000 clones, of which approximately 90% were detected only once. The ten largest clones take up 3% of the sample. The sequencing input was peripheral blood. The receptors were sampled from a man aged 18 to 29 with active or convalescent COVID-19.

The chain employs TRBV28 and TRBJ1-2; no clear D gene. Germline CDR1 MDHEN, CDR2 SYDVKM. Trimming removed 4 bases at V and 2 bases at J, with 17 bases between. This CDR3 contains 16 residues. CDR3 DNA: TGTGCCAGCAGTTCCCTTGGGCGGGAGACCAACTATGGCTACACCTTC. Its translation is CASSSLGRETNYGYTF.

The rearrangement links TRBV6-5 to TRBJ2-5; possible D gene TRBD2, 5 bases. Deletions cut 10 bases from V and 7 bases from J, with 19 bases between. Germline CDR1 MNHEY, CDR2 SVGAGI. The CDR3 length is 13 residues. CDR3 nucleotides: TGTGCCATAGCGAAGGCTGGATGGGGGACCCAGTACTTC. Protein sequence: CAIAKAGWGTQYF.

This chain uses TRBV3-1 (or the pseudogene TRBV3-2) with TRBJ2-4; 7 bases are shared with TRBD1. This CDR3 has 13 residues. CDR1 and CDR2 (germline): LGHDT, YNNKEL (reference sequence). The trim removed 0 bases at V and 15 bases at J, leaving 8 bases unmatched. In DNA, the CDR3 is TGTGCCAGCAGCCAAGATGTGACAGGGCGGCGGTACTTC. Its translation: CASSQDVTGRRYF.

The chain links TRBV19 to TRBJ1-1; 7 bases map to TRBD1. CDR3 length: 13 amino acids. The germline V gene has CDR1 LNHDA and CDR2 SQIVND (reference sequence). J was trimmed by 10 bases and V by 4 bases; bases with no gene match: 9. This CDR3 is CASSRDRASGAFF. The CDR3 DNA reads TGTGCCAGTAGTAGAGACAGGGCTTCAGGAGCTTTCTTT.

CDR3 in DNA: TGTGCCAGTAGATCAGTGGGGGCGGGGGACCAAGAGACCCAGTACTTC. This translates into CASRSVGAGDQETQYF. This chain links TRBV19 with TRBJ2-5; D might be TRBD2 (7 bases). The length of the CDR3 is 16 residues. Trimming removed 6 bases from V and 0 bases from J, with 17 bases in between. CDR1 and CDR2 (germline): LNHDA, SQIVND (reference sequence).

DNA for the CDR3: TGTGCCAGCAGCTCTGGACTAGCGGGATTCAATGAGCAGTTCTTC. This encodes CASSSGLAGFNEQFF. The chain uses TRBV7-9 and TRBJ2-1; TRBD2 matches 12 bases. Trimming cost V 4 bases and J 6 bases; bases outside gene matches: 4. CDR3 length: 15 amino acids. Germline V gene data show CDR1 as SEHNR and CDR2 as FQNEAQ (reference sequence).

The rearrangement uses TRBV5-1 and TRBJ1-2, with TRBD1 as a possible D gene (5 bases). The CDR3 is 15 amino acids. Germline assignment: CDR1 SGHRS and CDR2 YFSETQ. V was trimmed by 4 bases and J by 8 bases, leaving 21 bases between them. CDR3 sequence (DNA): TGCGCCAGCAGCCCAGACGGAGGGGTTACCTACGGCTACACCTTC. Its protein product is CASSPDGGVTYGYTF.

The CDR3 sequence is CASSQERRHFSAPYEQYF. The CDR3 DNA reads TGTGCCAGCAGCCAAGAAAGAAGACATTTTAGCGCACCCTACGAGCAGTACTTC. V gene TRBV4-2 combines with J gene TRBJ2-7; D possibly corresponds to TRBD2 (5 bases). V lost 0 bases, J lost 2 bases, and 20 bases lay in between. This CDR3 region has 18 residues. Germline V gene sequence: CDR1 LGHNA, CDR2 YNFKEQ.

V usage is TRBV10-3 and J usage is TRBJ1-2; 11 positions agree with TRBD1. After removal of 5 bases from V and 8 bases from J, the junction contained 7 bases not matched to a gene. The CDR3 runs to 14 residues. CDR1 and CDR2 from the germline V gene are ENHRY and SYGVKD. CDR3 amino acids: CAISSRTGGAGYTF. CDR3 bases: TGTGCCATCAGTTCCCGGACAGGGGGCGCGGGCTACACCTTC.

The chain uses TRBV5-1 and TRBJ2-3, with D tentatively TRBD2 (5 bases). This CDR3 region has 14 residues. V lost 4 bases and J lost 2, with 11 bases in between. Germline V gene sequence: CDR1 SGHRS, CDR2 YFSETQ. The CDR3 sequence: CASSTGGPTDTQYF. CDR3 DNA: TGCGCCAGCAGCACCGGAGGCCCCACAGATACGCAGTATTTT. Drawing the rest from reference TRBV5-1 and TRBJ2-3, the complete variable domain is KAGVTQTPRYLIKTRGQQVTLSCSPISGHRSVSWYQQTPGQGLQFLFEYFSETQRNKGNFPGRFSGRQFSNSRSEMNVSTLELGDSALYLCASSTGGPTDTQYFGPGTRLTVL.

The V gene is TRBV2, the J gene TRBJ2-3; 8 bases agree with TRBD1. The CDR3 loop spans 15 amino acids. Germline-derived CDR1 and CDR2 are SNHLY and FYNNEI. The V gene end was trimmed by 8 bases and the J gene end by 1 base; junction bases not matched to a gene: 8. CDR3 amino acids: CASALGQGGTDTQYF. The CDR3 DNA sequence: TGTGCCAGCGCCCTAGGACAGGGCGGCACAGATACGCAGTATTTT.

V usage is TRBV10-1 and J usage is TRBJ2-7, with D maybe TRBD1 (5 bases). CDR3 length: 19 residues. Trimming stripped 7 bases from V and 2 bases from J, with 30 bases between. In germline, CDR1 is WNHNN, CDR2 SYGVQD (reference sequence). The CDR3 spells CASMGTLRVPRPETYEQYF. In DNA form, the CDR3 reads TGCGCCAGCATGGGAACACTCAGGGTGCCCAGGCCGGAAACCTACGAGCAGTACTTC.

The genes are TRBV7-9 and TRBJ2-1, with TRBD2 identical over 7 bases. V was pared by 3 bases and J by 0 bases, with 8 bases of the junction left unmatched. The CDR3 has 17 residues. Germline V gene data show CDR1 as SEHNR and CDR2 as FQNEAQ (reference sequence). The chain's CDR3 is CASSFATSLSSYNEQFF. DNA for the CDR3: TGTGCCAGCAGCTTTGCGACTAGCCTAAGCTCCTACAATGAGCAGTTCTTC.

The chain combines TRBV7-8 with TRBJ1-4; unclear D gene. CDR1 and CDR2 from the germline V gene are SGHVS and FQNEAQ. Trimming pared 2 bases from V and 4 bases from J, leaving 11 bases between. This CDR3 comprises 15 residues. The chain's CDR3 is CASSLKVTLNEKLFF. The CDR3 coding sequence is TGTGCCAGCAGCTTAAAAGTGACACTTAATGAAAAACTGTTTTTT.